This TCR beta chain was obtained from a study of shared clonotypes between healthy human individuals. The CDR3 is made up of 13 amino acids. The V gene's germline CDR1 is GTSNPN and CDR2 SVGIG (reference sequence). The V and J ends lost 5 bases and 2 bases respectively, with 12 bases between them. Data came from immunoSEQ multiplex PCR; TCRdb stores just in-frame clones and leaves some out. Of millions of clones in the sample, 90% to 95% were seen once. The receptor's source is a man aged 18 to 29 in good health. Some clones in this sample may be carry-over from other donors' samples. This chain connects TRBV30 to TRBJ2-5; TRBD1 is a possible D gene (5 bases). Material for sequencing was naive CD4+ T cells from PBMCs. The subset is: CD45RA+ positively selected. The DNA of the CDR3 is TGTGCCTGGGTTGACAGAAGACAAGAGACCCAGTACTTC. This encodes CAWVDRRQETQYF. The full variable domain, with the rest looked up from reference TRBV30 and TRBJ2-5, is SQTIHQWPATLVQPVGSPLSLECTVEGTSNPNLYWYRQAAGRGLQLLFYSVGIGQISSEVPQNLSASRPQDRQFILSSKKLLLSDSGFYLCAWVDRRQETQYFGPGTRLLVL.